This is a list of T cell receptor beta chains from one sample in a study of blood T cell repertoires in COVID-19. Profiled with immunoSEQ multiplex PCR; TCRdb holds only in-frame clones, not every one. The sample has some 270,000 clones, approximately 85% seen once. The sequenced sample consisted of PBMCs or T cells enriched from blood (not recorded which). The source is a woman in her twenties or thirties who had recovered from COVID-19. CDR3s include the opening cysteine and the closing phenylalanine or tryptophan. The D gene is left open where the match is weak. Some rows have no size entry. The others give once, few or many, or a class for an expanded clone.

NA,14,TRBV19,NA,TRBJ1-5,TGTGCCAGTAGCTCAAACAGGGAGAATCAGCCCCAGCATTTT,CASSSNRENQPQHF
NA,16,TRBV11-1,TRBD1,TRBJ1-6,TGTGCCAGCAGCTCCCGACAGGGGTTGCGTAATTCACCCCTCCACTTT,CASSSRQGLRNSPLHF
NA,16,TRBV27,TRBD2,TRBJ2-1,TGTGCCAGCAGTTTATGGCCGGGGGGGGCAGACAATGAGCAGTTCTTC,CASSLWPGGADNEQFF
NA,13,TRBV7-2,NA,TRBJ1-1,TGTGCCAGCAGCTTAGTAGGGGGGAGGGGAGCTTTCTTT,CASSLVGGRGAFF
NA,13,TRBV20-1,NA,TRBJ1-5,TGCAGTGCTAGTTCCCAGGGGAAGCAGCCCCAGCATTTT,CSASSQGKQPQHF
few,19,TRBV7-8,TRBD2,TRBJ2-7,TGTGCCAGCAGCTTAGGGCGGCTTAAGGTTAGCGGGGGCTCCTACGAGCAGTACTTC,CASSLGRLKVSGGSYEQYF
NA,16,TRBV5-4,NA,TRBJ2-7,TGTGCCAGCAGCTCCGGAGGGCTAGCGTCATCCTACGAGCAGTACTTC,CASSSGGLASSYEQYF
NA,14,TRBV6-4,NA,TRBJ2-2,TGTGCCAGCGCAGATTTTTCGAACACCGGGGAGCTGTTTTTT,CASADFSNTGELFF
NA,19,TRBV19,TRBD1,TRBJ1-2,TGTGCCAGTAGTATAGGAGCCTCCCGGACAGGGACTACTAACTATGGCTACACCTTC,CASSIGASRTGTTNYGYTF
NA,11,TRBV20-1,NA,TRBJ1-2,TGCAGTGCTAGAGTGGCTTATGGCTACACCTTC,CSARVAYGYTF
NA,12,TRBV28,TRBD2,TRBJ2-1,TGTGCCAGCAGTGCGGGAGTCATGATCTCGTTCTTC,CASSAGVMISFF
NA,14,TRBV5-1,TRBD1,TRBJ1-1,TGCGCCAGCAGCTTACAGGGGTCTGGGACTGAAGCTTTCTTT,CASSLQGSGTEAFF
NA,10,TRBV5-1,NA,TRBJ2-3,TGCGCCAGCAGCTTCGGTACGCAGTATTTT,CASSFGTQYF
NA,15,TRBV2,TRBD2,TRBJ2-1,TGTGCCAGCAGTGAAGGGCGGGGGGGCTCTAATGAGCAGTTCTTC,CASSEGRGGSNEQFF
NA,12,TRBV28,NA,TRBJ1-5,TGTGCCAGCAGTTTGGGGCGGGGGCCCCAGCATTTT,CASSLGRGPQHF
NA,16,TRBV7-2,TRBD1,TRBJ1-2,TGTGCCAGCAGCCCCCCTCTGAAGGACAGGAGGTTCGGCTACACCTTC,CASSPPLKDRRFGYTF
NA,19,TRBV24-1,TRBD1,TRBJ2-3,TGTGCCACCAGTGATTTAGGGCGGCAGGGGGCAAGTAGCACAGATACGCAGTATTTT,CATSDLGRQGASSTDTQYF
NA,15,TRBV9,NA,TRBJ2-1,TGTGCCAGCAGCAGAGACCCTCGAGGGCAATATGAGCAGTTCTTC,CASSRDPRGQYEQFF
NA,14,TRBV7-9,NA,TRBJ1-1,TGTGCCAGCAGCTTAGACGGCGGGAACACTGAAGCTTTCTTT,CASSLDGGNTEAFF
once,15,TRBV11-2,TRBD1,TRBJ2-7,TGTGCCAGCAGCCTCGCCCCGGGACAGGGTCACGAGCAGTACTTC,CASSLAPGQGHEQYF
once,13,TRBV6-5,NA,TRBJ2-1,TGTGCCAGCAGTTACTCCGGTGAGTCTGCGCAGTTCTTC,CASSYSGESAQFF
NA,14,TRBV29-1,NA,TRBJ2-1,TGCAGCGTTACTATCGCGGTCTCCTACAATGAGCAGTTCTTC,CSVTIAVSYNEQFF
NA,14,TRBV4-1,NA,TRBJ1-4,TGCGCCAGCAGCTCCCGACAGATAAATGAAAAACTGTTTTTT,CASSSRQINEKLFF
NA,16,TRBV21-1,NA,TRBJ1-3,TGTGCCAGCAGCAGGGACAGGGAAGGGTCTGGAAACACCATATATTTT,CASSRDREGSGNTIYF
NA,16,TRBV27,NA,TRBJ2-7,TGTGCCAGCAGTTCGCTTACCCGCCGGAGCTCCTACGAGCAGTACTTC,CASSSLTRRSSYEQYF
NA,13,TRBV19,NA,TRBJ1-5,TGTGCCAGTAGTTATGTGTGGCGGCAGCCCCAGCATTTT,CASSYVWRQPQHF
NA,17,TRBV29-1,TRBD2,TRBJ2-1,TGCAGCTTGAAGGGACTAGCGGGAGTCAGCTCCTACAATGAGCAGTTCTTC,CSLKGLAGVSSYNEQFF
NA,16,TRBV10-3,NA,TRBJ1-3,TGTGCCATCCTTACCCGGGACTCCAGCTCTGGAAACACCATATATTTT,CAILTRDSSSGNTIYF
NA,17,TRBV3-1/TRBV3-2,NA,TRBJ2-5,TGTGCCAGCAGCCAGAGGGCTAGCGTTTGGGTGCCAGAGACCCAGTACTTC,CASSQRASVWVPETQYF
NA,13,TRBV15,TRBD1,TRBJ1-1,TGTGCCACCAGCGACAGGGGAGGCACTGAAGCTTTCTTT,CATSDRGGTEAFF
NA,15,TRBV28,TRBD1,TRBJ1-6,TGTGCCAGCACCGCCGGGACAGGGCATAATTCACCCCTCCACTTT,CASTAGTGHNSPLHF
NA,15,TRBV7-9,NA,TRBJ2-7,TGTGCCAGCAGCGCCCCTAGCGACGGGGAATACGAGCAGTACTTC,CASSAPSDGEYEQYF
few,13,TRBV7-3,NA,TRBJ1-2,TGTGCCAGCAGCGCACAGGATAACTATGGCTACACCTTC,CASSAQDNYGYTF
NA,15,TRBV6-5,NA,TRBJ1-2,TGTGCCAGCAGTTACTCGGGAGGGGGGGATGGAGGCTACACCTTC,CASSYSGGGDGGYTF
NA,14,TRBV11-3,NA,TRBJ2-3,TGTGCCAGCAGCTGGACTACCAGCACAGATACGCAGTATTTT,CASSWTTSTDTQYF
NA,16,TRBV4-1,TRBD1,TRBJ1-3,TGCGCCAGCACCGCAATGGGACAGGGCGGTGGAAACACCATATATTTT,CASTAMGQGGGNTIYF
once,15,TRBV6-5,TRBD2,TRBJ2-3,TGTGCCAGCAGCTTTGGGGAGGGGACGGGAGATACGCAGTATTTT,CASSFGEGTGDTQYF
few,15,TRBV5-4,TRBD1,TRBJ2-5,TGTGCCAGCAGCCTCGGACAGGGGGCGTTAGAGACCCAGTACTTC,CASSLGQGALETQYF
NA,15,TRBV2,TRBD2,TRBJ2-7,TGTGCCAGCAGTAACCTCGGGACTAAACTCTACGAGCAGTACTTC,CASSNLGTKLYEQYF
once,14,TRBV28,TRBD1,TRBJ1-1,TGTGCCAGCACCCTAGGGGGCCTGAACACTGAAGCTTTCTTT,CASTLGGLNTEAFF
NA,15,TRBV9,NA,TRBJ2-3,TGTGCCAGCAGCATCGCGCGCGGGCGGACAGATACGCAGTATTTT,CASSIARGRTDTQYF
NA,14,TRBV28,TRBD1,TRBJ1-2,TGTGCCAGCAGACAGACAGGGGGGTTGTATGGCTACACCTTC,CASRQTGGLYGYTF
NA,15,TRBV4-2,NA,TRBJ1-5,TGTGCCAGCAGCCAAGATAGGCAGGGTGATCAGCCCCAGCATTTT,CASSQDRQGDQPQHF
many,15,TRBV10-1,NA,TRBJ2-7,TGCGCCACCTCGTGGCTGCCGAAGGGGGCCTACGAGCAGTACTTC,CATSWLPKGAYEQYF
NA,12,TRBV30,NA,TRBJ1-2,TGTGCCTGGACCACAGGGCCCTCTGGCTACACCTTC,CAWTTGPSGYTF
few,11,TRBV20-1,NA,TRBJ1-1,TGCAGTGCTAGCGATCGAGATGAAGCTTTCTTT,CSASDRDEAFF
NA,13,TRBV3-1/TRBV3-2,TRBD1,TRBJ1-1,TGTGCCAGCAGCTTCGACAGGGGCACTGAAGCTTTCTTT,CASSFDRGTEAFF